These 32 T cell receptor beta chains share one sample of origin, sequenced in a study of CXCR3-negative and CXCR3-positive naive CD8 T cells (dated by TCRdb to the late 2010s). Study-wide findings and limitations: Compared with CXCR3-negative naive cells, CXCR3-positive naive cells had TRB CDR3s with higher hydrophobicity (lower Kidera factor 4), lower energy, and higher strength and volume indices.

The antigens these receptors bind are not known. Sequenced using a NextSeq 550. The Human TCR Profiling Kit (MiLaboratory) was used to prepare UMI-labeled 5' RACE TRB cDNA libraries. TCRdb reprocessed the reads; each CDR3 protein sequence makes one entry, and DNA is unavailable. The table for this sample lists about 130,000 distinct CDR3 sequences. The top ten constitute 0.59% of the sample. Sequencing was done on a sample of naive CXCR3+ CD8+ T cells from blood. In light of the paper, this sample's cell subset or site label describes: CD45RO-CCR7+CD27+CD95- naive CD8+ T cells expressing CXCR3 (TNR3+). The receptors stem from a human donor in good health. Some clones in this sample may be carry-over from other donors' samples.

The rearrangement joins TRBV5-4 to TRBJ2-5; lacking DNA, the TRBD1 call made by TCRdb goes unchecked. This CDR3 has 13 residues. Looked up from germline, CDR1 is SGHNT and CDR2 is YYREEE (reference sequence). CDR3: CASSADNQETQYF.

CDR3 amino acids: CASSIDPGEQFF. The V gene is TRBV6-2 or TRBV6-3, the J gene TRBJ2-1; TCRdb gives TRBD1 as the D gene, but with no DNA this cannot be confirmed. Germline values: CDR1 MNHEY, CDR2 SVGEGT. The length of the CDR3 is 12 residues.

J is TRBJ2-3 and V is TRBV7-8; TCRdb reports TRBD2, a call that lacks DNA to check it against. The CDR3 contains 13 residues. The germline CDR1 and CDR2 sequences are SGHVS and FQNEAQ. CDR3 loop: CASSRTDTDTQYF.

This chain links TRBV7-9 with TRBJ1-1. CDR3 length: 14 residues. In germline, CDR1 is SEHNR, CDR2 FQNEAQ (reference sequence). CDR3 loop: CASSISEGSGEAFF. Full variable domain (outside the CDR3, taken from reference TRBV7-9 and TRBJ1-1): DTGVSQNPRHKITKRGQNVTFRCDPISEHNRLYWYRQTLGQGPEFLTYFQNEAQLEKSRLLSDRFSAERPKGSFSTLEIQRTEQGDSAMYLCASSISEGSGEAFFGQGTRLTVV.

This sequence joins TRBV10-3 and TRBJ2-3; with no DNA, the TCRdb D assignment of TRBD2 cannot be verified. CDR3 length: 14 residues. Germline assignment: CDR1 ENHRY and CDR2 SYGVKD. This chain's CDR3 is CAISSGGGGDTQYF.

The gene calls are TRBV6-2 or TRBV6-3 and TRBJ1-2; TCRdb's D call, TRBD1, is unchecked because there is no DNA. The CDR3 length is 13 residues. CDR1 is MNHEY and CDR2 is SVGEGT in the germline V gene. CDR3 amino acids: CASSYGDRDGYTF.

The genes are TRBV29-1 and TRBJ1-2; as DNA is missing, the TRBD1 call by TCRdb cannot be tested. Looked up from germline, CDR1 is SQVTM and CDR2 is ANQGSEA. The length of the CDR3 is 13 residues. Here the CDR3 reads CSVEESGTEGYTF. Full variable domain (remainder filled in from reference TRBV29-1 and TRBJ1-2): SAVISQKPSRDICQRGTSLTIQCQVDSQVTMMFWYRQQPGQSLTLIATANQGSEATYESGFVIDKFPISRPNLTFSTLTVSNMSPEDSSIYLCSVEESGTEGYTFGSGTRLTVV.

CDR3 protein: CASSQPLGGANYGYTF. J is TRBJ1-2 and V is TRBV4-1; TCRdb designates TRBD1, a call that cannot be tested without DNA. The CDR3 consists of 16 residues. Germline V CDR1 and CDR2: MGHRA, YSYEKL.

The rearrangement links TRBV7-9 to TRBJ2-1; lacking DNA, the TRBD2 call made by TCRdb goes unchecked. CDR3 length: 15 residues. CDR1 is SEHNR and CDR2 is FQNEAQ in the germline V gene (reference sequence). This CDR3 is CASSLEPGRTNEQFF.

The chain is built from TRBV30 and TRBJ2-7. The germline V gene has CDR1 GTSNPN and CDR2 SVGIG (reference sequence). The CDR3 length is 13 residues. CDR3 loop: CAWSVGISYEQYF.

This sequence joins TRBV15 and TRBJ1-3. This CDR3 has 15 residues. Germline V gives CDR1 LNHNV, CDR2 YYDKDF (reference sequence). CDR3 in amino acids: CATSPQQSSGNTIYF.

This rearrangement joins TRBV2 to TRBJ2-7; TCRdb lists TRBD1, though no DNA is available to test this call. This CDR3 is 16 amino acids long. The germline V gene has CDR1 SNHLY and CDR2 FYNNEI. The CDR3 reads CASSDIGAVGPYEQYF.

CDR3 in amino acids: CSANHGPEPEAFF. The rearrangement links TRBV29-1 to TRBJ1-1. The CDR3 is made up of 13 amino acids. Germline CDR1 SQVTM, CDR2 ANQGSEA.

V gene TRBV5-4 combines with J gene TRBJ2-2; TCRdb reports TRBD2, a call that lacks DNA to check it against. This CDR3 comprises 17 residues. CDR1 is SGHNT, CDR2 YYREEE, per germline (reference sequence). This chain's CDR3 is CASSPGSGSLNTGELFF.

The chain links TRBV4-2 to TRBJ2-1; the D gene TCRdb calls, TRBD2, cannot be checked with no DNA. This CDR3 comprises 16 residues. The germline CDR1 and CDR2 sequences are LGHNA and YNFKEQ. The CDR3 region is CASSQDESTSTYKQFF.

The chain has TRBV15 and TRBJ1-1. The CDR3 consists of 15 residues. CDR1 and CDR2 from the germline V gene are LNHNV and YYDKDF (reference sequence). This CDR3 reads CATSISRDLNTEAFF.

The V gene is TRBV7-6, the J gene TRBJ1-1; the TCRdb D gene call, TRBD1, has no DNA to confirm it. Germline assignment: CDR1 SGHVS and CDR2 FNYEAQ. The CDR3 runs 15 residues. The CDR3 sequence is CASSPRTGGSTEAFF.

The gene calls are TRBV28 and TRBJ2-5. Germline loops: CDR1 MDHEN, CDR2 SYDVKM. This CDR3 region has 12 residues. CDR3 loop: CASSYPLQTQYF.

This sequence joins TRBV3-1 and TRBJ2-1; lacking DNA, the TRBD2 call made by TCRdb goes unchecked. The CDR3 length is 12 residues. Germline V gives CDR1 LGHDT, CDR2 YNNKEL (reference sequence). The CDR3 reads CASSQGAGERFF.

The J gene is TRBJ2-7, the V gene TRBV9; no DNA is available, so the TRBD1 call from TCRdb remains unchecked. This CDR3 has 14 amino acids. CDR1 SGDLS and CDR2 YYNGEE come from the germline V gene. CDR3 residues: CASNAGTPLDEQYF.

The chain's CDR3 is CASREGTVNTGELFF. The rearrangement links TRBV6-5 to TRBJ2-2; the TCRdb call, TRBD1, lacks DNA for checking. This CDR3 has 15 residues. Germline V gives CDR1 MNHEY, CDR2 SVGAGI.

This sequence joins TRBV27 and TRBJ2-1; the TCRdb call, TRBD1, lacks DNA for checking. The germline gives CDR1 MNHEY, CDR2 SMNVEV (reference sequence). CDR3 length: 16 residues. The CDR3 protein is CASSLDPGLSYNEQFF.

V and J are TRBV3-1 and TRBJ2-1; TCRdb lists TRBD1, though no DNA is available to test this call. The CDR3 length is 14 residues. From germline, CDR1 is LGHDT and CDR2 YNNKEL (reference sequence). CDR3 residues: CASSQERGGNEQFF.

This chain joins TRBV10-3 and TRBJ2-7; the TCRdb call, TRBD1, lacks DNA for checking. Germline values: CDR1 ENHRY, CDR2 SYGVKD. The CDR3 has 14 amino acids. CDR3 sequence reads: CAISESTVPAEQYF.

The V gene is TRBV9, the J gene TRBJ1-1; checking the TCRdb D call of TRBD1 is not possible without DNA. Germline V gene data show CDR1 as SGDLS and CDR2 as YYNGEE. The CDR3 has 13 amino acids. The CDR3 reads CASSEDRVTEAFF. The variable domain in full, completed from reference TRBV9 and TRBJ1-1, reads DSGVTQTPKHLITATGQRVTLRCSPRSGDLSVYWYQQSLDQGLQFLIQYYNGEERAKGNILERFSAQQFPDLHSELNLSSLELGDSALYFCASSEDRVTEAFFGQGTRLTVV.

The rearrangement links TRBV28 to TRBJ2-1; TCRdb's D gene call, TRBD2, goes unchecked for lack of DNA. Germline V gene sequence: CDR1 MDHEN, CDR2 SYDVKM. This CDR3 contains 12 residues. The CDR3 region is CASSGEAGEHFF.

V is TRBV12-3 or TRBV12-4 and J is TRBJ1-1; the D call of TRBD1 rests on TCRdb alone, since no DNA is present to check it. The CDR3 length is 13 residues. This CDR3 reads CASSPHATGEAFF.

The chain is built from TRBV5-1 and TRBJ2-5; TCRdb indicates TRBD2, and absent DNA this call remains unverified. CDR3 length: 15 amino acids. Per the germline V gene, CDR1 is SGHRS and CDR2 is YFSETQ. The CDR3 sequence is CASSLVAGVEETQYF.

The chain employs TRBV11-2 and TRBJ2-1; TCRdb returns TRBD1, unconfirmable since there is no DNA. Germline assignment: CDR1 SGHAT and CDR2 FQNNGV. The CDR3 contains 14 residues. The CDR3 reads CASSLEVVPREQFF.

The chain is built from TRBV7-9 and TRBJ2-5; with no DNA, the TCRdb D assignment of TRBD2 cannot be verified. This CDR3 has 14 residues. The V gene's germline CDR1 is SEHNR and CDR2 FQNEAQ (reference sequence). This CDR3 reads CASSKLAGGETQYF.

The chain uses TRBV7-3 and TRBJ2-1; TCRdb proposes TRBD1, but this gene call is untestable without DNA. The germline CDR1 and CDR2 sequences are SGHTA and FQGTGA. The CDR3 loop spans 12 amino acids. CDR3 protein: CASSFAGTEQFF.

CDR3 protein: CASSSSPGPAGELFF. This chain links TRBV7-7 with TRBJ2-2; TCRdb outputs TRBD1, but without DNA this stays unchecked. The CDR3 contains 15 residues. Germline V gene data show CDR1 as SSHAT and CDR2 as FNYEAQ (reference sequence).